This TCR beta chain was recorded in a study of blood T cell repertoires in COVID-19. Turning to the study itself: Samples representing acute and convalescent COVID-19 were sourced from the United States, Italy and Spain. The analysed material was cDNA or gDNA that came from T cells, B-cell-depleted T cells, or PBMCs.

TCRdb's table, derived via immunoSEQ multiplex PCR, lists solely in-frame clones and lacks some. The sample lists about 260,000 clones, 80% to 90% occurring once. This CDR3 has 15 residues. V lost 3 bases, J lost 7 bases, and 8 bases stayed unmatched. CDR1 SGDLS and CDR2 YYNGEE come from the germline V gene. Residents of 24 US areas, aged about 18 to 89 years, made up the participants. The sequence derives from a woman between 18 and 29 years old who had recovered from COVID-19. V gene TRBV9 combines with J gene TRBJ1-2, with TRBD1 matching over 11 bases. Sequenced material: PBMCs or T cells enriched from blood (not recorded which). The DNA of the CDR3 is TGTGCCAGCAGCGGCTCCGGGACAGGGGGTTCTGGCTACACCTTC. Translated: CASSGSGTGGSGYTF.